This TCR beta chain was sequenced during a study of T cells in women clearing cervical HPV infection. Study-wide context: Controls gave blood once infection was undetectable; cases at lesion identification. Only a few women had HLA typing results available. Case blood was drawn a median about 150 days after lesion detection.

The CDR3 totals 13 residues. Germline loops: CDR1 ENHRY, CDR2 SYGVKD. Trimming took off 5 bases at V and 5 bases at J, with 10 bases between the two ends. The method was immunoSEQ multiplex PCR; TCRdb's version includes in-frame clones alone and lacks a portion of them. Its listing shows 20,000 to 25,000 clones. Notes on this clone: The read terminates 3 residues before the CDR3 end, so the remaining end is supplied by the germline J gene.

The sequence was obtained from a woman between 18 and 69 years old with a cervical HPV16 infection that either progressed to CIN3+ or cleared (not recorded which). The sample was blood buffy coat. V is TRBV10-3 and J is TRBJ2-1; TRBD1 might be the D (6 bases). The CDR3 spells CAISPGENNEQFF. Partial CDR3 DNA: TGTGCCATCAGTCCAGGGGAAAACAATGAG.